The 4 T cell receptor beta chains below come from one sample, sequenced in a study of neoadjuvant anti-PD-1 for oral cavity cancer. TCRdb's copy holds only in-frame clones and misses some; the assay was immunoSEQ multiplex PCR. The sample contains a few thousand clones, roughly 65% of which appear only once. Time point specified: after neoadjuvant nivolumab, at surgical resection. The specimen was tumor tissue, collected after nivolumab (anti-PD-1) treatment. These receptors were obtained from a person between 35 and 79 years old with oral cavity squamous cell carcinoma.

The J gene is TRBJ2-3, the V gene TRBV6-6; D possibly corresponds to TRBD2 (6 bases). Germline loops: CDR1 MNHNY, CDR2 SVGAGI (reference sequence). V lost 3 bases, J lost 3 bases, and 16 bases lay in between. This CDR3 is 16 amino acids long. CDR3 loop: CASSYGHQSGTDTQYF. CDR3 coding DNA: TGTGCCAGCAGTTATGGGCATCAGAGCGGGACAGATACGCAGTATTTT.

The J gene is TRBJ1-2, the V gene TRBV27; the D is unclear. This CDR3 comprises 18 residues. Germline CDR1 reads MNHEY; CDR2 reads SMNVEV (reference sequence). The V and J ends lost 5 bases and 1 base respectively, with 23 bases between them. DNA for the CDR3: TGTGCCAGCAGTCCCGCCGGTTTCGAGGGTCGAATTAACTATGGCTACACCTTC. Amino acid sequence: CASSPAGFEGRINYGYTF.

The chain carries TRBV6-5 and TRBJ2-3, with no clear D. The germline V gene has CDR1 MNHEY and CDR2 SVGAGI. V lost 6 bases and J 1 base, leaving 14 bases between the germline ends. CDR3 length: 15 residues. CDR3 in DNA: TGTGCCAGCAGGAATTCCGGGTCTGGCACAGATACGCAGTATTTT. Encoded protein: CASRNSGSGTDTQYF.

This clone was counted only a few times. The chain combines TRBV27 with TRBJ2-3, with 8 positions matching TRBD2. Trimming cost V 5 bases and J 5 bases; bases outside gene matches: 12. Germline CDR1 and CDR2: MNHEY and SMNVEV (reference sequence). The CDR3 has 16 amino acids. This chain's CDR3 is CASSPRGLGLRDTQYF. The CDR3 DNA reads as TGTGCCAGCAGTCCGAGGGGACTAGGGCTCAGAGATACGCAGTATTTT.